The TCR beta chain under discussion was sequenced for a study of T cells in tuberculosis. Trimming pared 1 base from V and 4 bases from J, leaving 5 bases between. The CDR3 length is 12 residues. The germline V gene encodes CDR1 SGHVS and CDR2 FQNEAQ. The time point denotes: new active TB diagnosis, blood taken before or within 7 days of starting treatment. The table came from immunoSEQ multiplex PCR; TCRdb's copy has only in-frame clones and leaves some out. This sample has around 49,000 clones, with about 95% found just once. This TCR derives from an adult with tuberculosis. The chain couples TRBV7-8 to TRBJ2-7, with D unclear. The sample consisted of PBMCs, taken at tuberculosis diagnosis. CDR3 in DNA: TGTGCCAGCAGCTTAGATCTTTACGAGCAGTACTTC. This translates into CASSLDLYEQYF. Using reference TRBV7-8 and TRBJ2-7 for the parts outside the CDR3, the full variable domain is GAGVSQSPRYKVAKRGQDVALRCDPISGHVSLFWYQQALGQGPEFLTYFQNEAQLDKSGLPSDRFFAERPEGSVSTLKIQRTQQEDSAVYLCASSLDLYEQYFGPGTRLTVT.